Listed here are 8 T cell receptor beta chains from one sample, sequenced in a study of T cells in Graves' hyperthyroidism and ophthalmopathy. Amplified regions were TCR beta CDR3 sequences from RNA transcripts. Using the HTBI primer set, a first-round RT-PCR was run on the TCR CDR3. TCRdb reprocessed the multiplex PCR reads via MiXCR and lists one record per CDR3 protein. The table includes approximately 370,000 distinct CDR3 sequences, about a sixth detected once. The sequencing sample was made of blood. The receptors shown here come from a woman aged 30 to 39 with Graves' hyperthyroidism that later progressed to Graves' ophthalmopathy.

Many counts were recorded for this clonotype. The chain carries TRBV5-1 and TRBJ1-1; D is unresolved. The CDR3 consists of 8 residues. V lost 8 bases, J lost 5 bases, and 1 base lay in between. The germline CDR1 and CDR2 sequences are SGHRS and YFSETQ. CDR3 sequence: CARTEAFF. In nucleotides, the CDR3 is TGCGCCAGGACTGAAGCTTTCTTT.

As to this clonotype: A much larger clone lies one base from this, so it may be a read error. The missing conserved phenylalanine or tryptophan at the end of this CDR3 makes a read error likely. The chain employs TRBV18 and TRBJ1-1, with 8 bases aligning to TRBD1. Germline assignment: CDR1 KGHSH and CDR2 LQKENI. V lost 4 bases, J lost 3 bases, and 4 bases stayed unmatched. The CDR3 runs 14 residues. CDR3 amino acids: CASSLGQGHTEAFS. The CDR3 DNA follows: TGTGCCAGCTCACTCGGACAGGGACACACTGAAGCTTTCTCT.

There are a few counts of this clonotype. With a much larger clone just one base away, this may be a read error. The V call is TRBV18, the J call TRBJ2-5, with D perhaps matching TRBD2 (6 bases). The CDR3 covers 12 residues. The V end was cut by 0 bases, the J end by 10 bases, with 9 bases between. Germline CDR1 is KGHSH and CDR2 is LQKENI. The CDR3 protein is CASSPPGGGQYF. The CDR3 coding sequence is TGTGCCAGCTCACCACCCGGGGGTGGCCAGTACTTC.

This clonotype showed up just a few times. V is TRBV6-4 and J is TRBJ2-2; perhaps TRBD1 as D (6 bases). The CDR3 contains 13 residues. V lost 4 bases, J lost 3 bases, and 6 bases lay in between. Per germline, CDR1 MRHNA and CDR2 SNTAGT. CDR3 sequence: CASSAGDTGELFF. In DNA form, the CDR3 reads TGTGCCAGCAGTGCAGGGGACACCGGGGAGCTGTTTTTT.

This clonotype was seen at least ten times. The chain recombines TRBV12-3 or TRBV12-4 with TRBJ1-5; D is unclear. Trimming took off 4 bases at V and 0 bases at J, with 10 bases between the two ends. The CDR3 is 15 residues long. The CDR3 loop reads CASSSVVGSNQPQHF. CDR3 nucleotide sequence: TGTGCCAGCAGTTCCGTGGTAGGTAGCAATCAGCCCCAGCATTTT.

This chain uses TRBV12-3 or TRBV12-4 with TRBJ1-2; D unresolved. The length of the CDR3 is 13 residues. The V and J ends lost 2 bases and 8 bases respectively, with 12 bases between them. CDR3 loop: CASSLIGFGGYTF. The CDR3 nucleotides are TGTGCCAGCAGTTTAATCGGATTCGGGGGCTACACCTTC.

The table lists this clonotype with many counts. This chain uses TRBV28 with TRBJ1-2; 9 positions match TRBD1. The CDR3 runs to 16 residues. The junction had 11 bases not matched to a gene; V was cut back by 6 bases and J by 3 bases. The V gene's germline CDR1 is MDHEN and CDR2 SYDVKM. CDR3 nucleotides: TGTGCCAGCAGACCCGGGACAGGGAACACCTACTATGGCTACACCTTC. Encoded protein: CASRPGTGNTYYGYTF.

This clonotype was counted only a few times. The J gene is TRBJ2-7, the V gene TRBV14; 7 bases align to TRBD2. V dropped 7 bases and J dropped 2; count of bases not matched to a gene: 8. This CDR3 region has 14 residues. Germline V gene sequence: CDR1 SGHDN, CDR2 FVKESK. CDR3 bases: TGTGCCAGCAACCCCGGGGGGTACACCTACGAGCAGTACTTC. Its protein product is CASNPGGYTYEQYF. The full variable domain, completed using reference TRBV14 and TRBJ2-7, is EAGVTQFPSHSVIEKGQTVTLRCDPISGHDNLYWYRRVMGKEIKFLLHFVKESKQDESGMPNNRFLAERTGGTYSTLKVQPAELEDSGVYFCASNPGGYTYEQYFGPGTRLTVT.